This T cell receptor (beta chain) is from a study of beta chain features in type 1 diabetes. The whole isolated RNA underwent reverse transcription, so sequencing captured expressed TCRB transcripts. Clones were sequenced by immunoSEQ multiplex PCR, and TCRdb holds only the in-frame ones, with some missing. The table has about 160,000 clones, almost 65% seen once. As to this clone: Its antigen is as yet unknown. The sample contains more than one DNA sequence encoding this CDR3.

Every donor had blood drawn once into heparin, around 120 mL on average. General study results and limits: Shorter TCRB CDR3s, moderately but significantly so, were found in Type 1 diabetes patients in all four CD4+ subsets.

The sequencing input was naive CD4+ T cells from blood. The source of this sequence is a young man with type 1 diabetes.

CDR3 bases: TGCAGTGCTAGAGATAGGGAGACCCAGTACTTC. The encoded protein is CSARDRETQYF. This chain connects TRBV20-1 to TRBJ2-5; D gene ambiguous. This CDR3 is built from 11 residues. Germline V lookup: CDR1 DFQATT, CDR2 SNEGSKA (reference sequence). Between the trimmed V and J ends, which lost 0 bases and 5 bases, there was a span of 4 bases.